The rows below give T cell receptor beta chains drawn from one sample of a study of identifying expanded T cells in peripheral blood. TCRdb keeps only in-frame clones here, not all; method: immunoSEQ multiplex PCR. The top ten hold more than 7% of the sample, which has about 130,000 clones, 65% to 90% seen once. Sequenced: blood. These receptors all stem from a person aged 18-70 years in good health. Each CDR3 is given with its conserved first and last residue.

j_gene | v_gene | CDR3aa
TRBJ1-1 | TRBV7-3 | CASAPPGPEAFF
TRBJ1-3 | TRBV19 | CASSMEAGNTIYF
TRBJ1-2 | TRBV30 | CAWTERKGLGYGYTF
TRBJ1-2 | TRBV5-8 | CASSSRSPANYGYTF
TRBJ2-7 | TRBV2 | CASRGGGHEQYF
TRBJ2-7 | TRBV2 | CASRDRESTRVQYF
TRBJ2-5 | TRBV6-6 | CASSYSGETQYF
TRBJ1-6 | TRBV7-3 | CASSSGSPLHF
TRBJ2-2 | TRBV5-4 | CASSSTGDNSGELFF
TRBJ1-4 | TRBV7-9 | CASSFRQGSEKLFF
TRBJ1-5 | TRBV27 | CASSSTGGGHQPQHF
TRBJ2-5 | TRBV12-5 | CASGSDGFLGETQYF
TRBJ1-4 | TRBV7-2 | CASSVVGVATNEKLFF
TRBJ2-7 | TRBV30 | CAWSGGSRKYEQYF
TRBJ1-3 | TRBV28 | CASSLSGEKPGNTIYF
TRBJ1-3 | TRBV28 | CASSTLEPGNTIYF
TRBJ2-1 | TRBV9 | CASSVGVAGERDEQFF
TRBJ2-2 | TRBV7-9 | CASSPGQSANTGELFF
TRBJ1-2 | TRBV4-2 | CASSLPPDRGQGYTF
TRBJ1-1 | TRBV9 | CASSVEGSGEAFF
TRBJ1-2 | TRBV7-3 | CASSSGYSNYGYTF
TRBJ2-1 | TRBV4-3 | CASSHPGHLANNEQFF
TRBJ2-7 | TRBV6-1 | CASRTAPQYEQYF
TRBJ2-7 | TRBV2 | CASSISVEQYF
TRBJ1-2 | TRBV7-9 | CASSSGTGNYGYTF
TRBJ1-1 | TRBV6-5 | CASSYGGRGNTEAFF
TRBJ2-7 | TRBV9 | CASSGGDSPYEQYF
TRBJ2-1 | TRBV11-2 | CASSLDRNYNEQFF
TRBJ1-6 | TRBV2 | CASRAEGGAYNSPLHF
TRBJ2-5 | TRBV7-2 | CASSPRTGRQETQYF
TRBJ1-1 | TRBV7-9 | CASSARDKNTEAFF
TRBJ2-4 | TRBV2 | CASSENRPVKNIQYF
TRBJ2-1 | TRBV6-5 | CASSYERASGYNEQFF
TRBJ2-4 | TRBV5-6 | CASPPHGGFPIQYF
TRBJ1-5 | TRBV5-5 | CASSLFGGSIFQPQHF
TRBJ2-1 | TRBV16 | CASSPGTSGEQFF
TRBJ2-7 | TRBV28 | CASSFGGPAEQYF
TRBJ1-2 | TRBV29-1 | CSVDKDYGYTF
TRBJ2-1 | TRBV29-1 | CSVESGTNNEQFF
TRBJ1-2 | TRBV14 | CASSQVQAGDGYTF
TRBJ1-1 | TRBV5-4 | CASSPDRGTEAFF
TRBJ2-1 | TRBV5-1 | CASSPSGGPYNEQFF
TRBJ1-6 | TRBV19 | CASTGSDSPLHF